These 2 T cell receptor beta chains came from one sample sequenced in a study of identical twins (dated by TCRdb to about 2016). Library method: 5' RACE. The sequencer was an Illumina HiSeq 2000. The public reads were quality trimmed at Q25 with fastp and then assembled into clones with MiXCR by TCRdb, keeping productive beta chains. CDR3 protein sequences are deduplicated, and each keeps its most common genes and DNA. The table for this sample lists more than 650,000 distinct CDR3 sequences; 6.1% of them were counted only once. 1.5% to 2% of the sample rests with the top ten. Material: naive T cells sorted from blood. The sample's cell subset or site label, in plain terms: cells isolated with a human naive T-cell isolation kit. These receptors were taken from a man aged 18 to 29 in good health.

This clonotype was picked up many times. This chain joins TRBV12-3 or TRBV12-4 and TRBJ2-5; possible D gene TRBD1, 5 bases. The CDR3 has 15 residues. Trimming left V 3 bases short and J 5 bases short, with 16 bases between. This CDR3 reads CASSLAGSERETQYF. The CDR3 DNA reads TGTGCCAGCAGTTTGGCAGGGTCGGAGAGGGAGACCCAGTACTTC.

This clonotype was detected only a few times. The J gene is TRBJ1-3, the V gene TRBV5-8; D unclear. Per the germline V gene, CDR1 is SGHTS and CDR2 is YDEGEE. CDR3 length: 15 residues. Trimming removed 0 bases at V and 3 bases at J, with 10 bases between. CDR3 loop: CASSLGETHGNTIYF. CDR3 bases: TGTGCCAGCAGCTTGGGGGAGACTCATGGAAACACCATATATTTT.